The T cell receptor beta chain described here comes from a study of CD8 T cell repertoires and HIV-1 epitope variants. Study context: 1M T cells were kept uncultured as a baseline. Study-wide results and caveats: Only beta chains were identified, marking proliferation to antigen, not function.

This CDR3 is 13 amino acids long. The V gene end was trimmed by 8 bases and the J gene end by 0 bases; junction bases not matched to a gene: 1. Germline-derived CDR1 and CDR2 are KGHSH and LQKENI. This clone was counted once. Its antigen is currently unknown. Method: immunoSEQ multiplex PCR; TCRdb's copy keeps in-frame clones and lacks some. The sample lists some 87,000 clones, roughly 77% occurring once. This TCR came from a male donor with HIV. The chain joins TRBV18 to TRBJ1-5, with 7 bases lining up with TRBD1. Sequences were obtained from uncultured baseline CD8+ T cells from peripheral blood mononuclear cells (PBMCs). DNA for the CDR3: TGTGCCAGCAGGGGGCTTAGCAATCAGCCCCAGCATTTT. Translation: CASRGLSNQPQHF.